Below, 2 T cell receptor beta chains from the same sample are listed, as sequenced in a study of shared clonotypes between healthy human individuals. Produced via immunoSEQ multiplex PCR; TCRdb's table is partial and in-frame only. The data hold around 1,100,000 clones, with approximately 80% observed a single time. Sequencing was performed on memory CD4+ T cells from PBMCs. Subset reported: CD45RA-negative fraction. Receptors were obtained from a man in his late teens or twenties in good health. Some clones in this sample may be carry-over from other donors' samples.

The V gene is TRBV5-1, the J gene TRBJ2-2, with D perhaps assigned TRBD1 or TRBD2 (5 bases each). The CDR3 consists of 16 residues. With 1 base removed from V and 1 base from J, the gap between germline ends came to 11 bases. CDR1 is SGHRS and CDR2 is YFSETQ in the germline V gene. As DNA, the CDR3 is TGCGCCAGCAGCTTGAGAGGGGTAGGGAACACCGGGGAGCTGTTTTTT. This sequence encodes CASSLRGVGNTGELFF. The full variable domain, completed using reference TRBV5-1 and TRBJ2-2, is KAGVTQTPRYLIKTRGQQVTLSCSPISGHRSVSWYQQTPGQGLQFLFEYFSETQRNKGNFPGRFSGRQFSNSRSEMNVSTLELGDSALYLCASSLRGVGNTGELFFGEGSRLTVL.

The chain carries TRBV5-4 and TRBJ2-6, with D tentatively TRBD1 or TRBD2 (5 bases each). V was clipped by 5 bases and J by 0 bases, with 15 bases between them. The CDR3 loop spans 17 amino acids. Germline assignment: CDR1 SGHNT and CDR2 YYREEE (reference sequence). The CDR3: CASSQPGPSSGANVLTF. The DNA for the CDR3 is TGTGCCAGCAGTCAACCGGGGCCGAGCTCTGGGGCCAACGTCCTGACTTTC.